This is a list of T cell receptor beta chains from one sample in a study of OX40 agonist ivuxolimab in advanced cancers. The method was immunoSEQ multiplex PCR; TCRdb's version includes in-frame clones alone and lacks a portion of them. The sample has about 63,000 clones, roughly four fifths seen once; the top ten hold about 1%. The specimen comprised CD4+ or CD8+ T cells sorted from blood, sampled in a trial of the OX40 agonist ivuxolimab. The receptors derive from an adult with an advanced solid tumor such as melanoma, head and neck, liver or kidney cancer. CDR3s include the opening cysteine and the closing phenylalanine or tryptophan. The D gene is left open where the match is weak. Not all rows give a size; the values are once, few, many and, for expanded clones, a class.

J: TRBJ2-1; D: .; V: TRBV5-1; size: .; CDR3: CASKSLTGSGNEQFF; DNA: TGCGCCAGCAAGTCACTTACAGGGTCGGGCAATGAGCAGTTCTTC
J: TRBJ2-5; D: TRBD2; V: TRBV18; size: .; CDR3: CASSTTSGGAGETQYF; DNA: TGTGCCAGCTCAACGACTAGCGGGGGGGCCGGGGAGACCCAGTACTTC
J: TRBJ1-5; D: .; V: TRBV10-1; size: .; CDR3: CASSDKSNQPQHF; DNA: TGCGCCAGCAGTGATAAGAGCAATCAGCCCCAGCATTTT
J: TRBJ1-5; D: .; V: TRBV6-1; size: .; CDR3: CASSQIQGPGQPQHF; DNA: TGTGCCAGCAGCCAGATACAGGGACCTGGTCAGCCCCAGCATTTT
J: TRBJ2-1; D: .; V: TRBV5-1; size: .; CDR3: CASSPDYYNEQFF; DNA: TGCGCCAGCAGCCCCGACTACTACAATGAGCAGTTCTTC
J: TRBJ2-7; D: TRBD1; V: TRBV9; size: .; CDR3: CASSGQGQVIDEQYF; DNA: TGTGCCAGCAGCGGACAGGGACAGGTGATCGACGAGCAGTACTTC
J: TRBJ1-1; D: .; V: TRBV19; size: .; CDR3: CASSIVGRANTEAFF; DNA: TGTGCCAGTAGTATAGTGGGCAGGGCCAACACTGAAGCTTTCTTT
J: TRBJ1-6; D: .; V: TRBV30; size: few; CDR3: CAWSLGGHSNSPLHF; DNA: TGTGCCTGGAGCCTCGGTGGACACTCAAATTCACCCCTCCACTTT
J: TRBJ2-1; D: .; V: TRBV4-2; size: once; CDR3: CASSHENNEQFF; DNA: TGTGCCAGCAGCCACGAGAACAATGAGCAGTTCTTC
J: TRBJ2-5; D: .; V: TRBV6-4; size: .; CDR3: CARARTGGNQETQYF; DNA: TGTGCCAGGGCAAGGACAGGCGGGAACCAAGAGACCCAGTACTTC